These T cell receptor beta chains were read from a single sample in a study of T cells in Graves' hyperthyroidism and ophthalmopathy. TCRdb used MiXCR to reprocess the multiplex PCR reads, holding one entry per CDR3 protein. The sample has about 710,000 distinct CDR3 sequences, about 17% seen once. Sequencing was done on a sample of blood. The receptors come from a man aged 18 to 30 with Graves' hyperthyroidism. Each CDR3 is given with its conserved first and last residue. The D gene is left open where the match is weak. A clone size is listed for some rows: how often the clone was seen (once, few, many), or a class if it is expanded.

v_gene,d_gene,j_gene,abundance,CDR3aa,CDR3nt
TRBV20-1,TRBD2,TRBJ2-7,many,CSAAPSSGTYEQYF,TGCAGTGCCGCGCCCAGTAGCGGGACATACGAGCAGTACTTC
TRBV7-3,TRBD2,TRBJ2-1,many,CASSLTGTSVHEQFF,TGTGCCAGCAGCTTAACTGGGACTAGCGTACATGAGCAGTTCTTC
TRBV7-9,.,TRBJ1-1,many,CASSLRPGLTEAFF,TGTGCCAGCAGCTTGAGACCGGGACTCACTGAAGCTTTCTTT
TRBV27,TRBD2,TRBJ2-7,few,CASSIISGRTYEQYF,TGTGCCAGCAGTATTATTAGCGGGAGAACCTACGAGCAGTACTTC
TRBV11-2,.,TRBJ2-3,many,CASSPRGPGTDTQYF,TGTGCCAGCAGCCCTAGAGGGCCTGGGACAGATACGCAGTATTTT
TRBV30,.,TRBJ2-7,.,CAWSDGPHNGYEQYF,TGTGCCTGGAGTGACGGACCCCACAATGGTTACGAGCAGTACTTC
TRBV10-3,TRBD1,TRBJ2-3,.,CAIRPTGKVADTQYF,TGTGCCATCAGGCCGACAGGGAAGGTGGCAGATACGCAGTATTTT
TRBV27,.,TRBJ2-5,many,CASGRGNYQETQYF,TGTGCCAGCGGCCGGGGAAACTACCAAGAGACCCAGTACTTC
TRBV28,.,TRBJ2-7,many,CASSLRRGSKYEQYF,TGTGCCAGCAGTTTACGGAGAGGTTCAAAATACGAGCAGTACTTC
TRBV19,TRBD2,TRBJ2-7,.,CASSSTSGRNEQYF,TGTGCCAGTAGTTCCACTAGCGGGAGGAACGAGCAGTACTTC